One and the same sample provided the 29 T cell receptor beta chains below, sequenced in a study of blood T cells in healthy people across ages (dated by TCRdb to between 2015 and 2017). The receptor library was made with 5' RACE. The data were produced on an Illumina HiSeq 2500. A second PCR of roughly 7 to 11 cycles was performed with a sample-barcoded 5' primer and a J-beta primer mix. The raw public data were reprocessed by TCRdb itself: fastp quality trimming at Q25, MiXCR clonotype calling, in-frame beta chains only. A single entry per CDR3 protein holds the most common genes and DNA from its merged rows. This sample comprises under 1,100,000 distinct CDR3 sequences, around 25% of them detected only once. Clones ranked in the top ten supply 0.65% to 0.75% of the sample. This sample was also put to use in a study of T cells of mothers and their children.

Sequencing input: blood. All receptors come from a girl aged 2 to 10 in good health.

This sequence joins TRBV6-2 or TRBV6-3 and TRBJ2-4; 10 nucleotides match TRBD1. Germline-derived CDR1 and CDR2 are MNHEY and SVGEGT. The ends lost 5 bases at V and 7 bases at J; junction bases unmatched: 8. This CDR3 comprises 15 residues. The CDR3 nucleotides are TGTGCCAGCAGTCCACCGGGACAGGGGAAGAACATTCAGTACTTC. Translation gives CASSPPGQGKNIQYF.

The chain is built from TRBV4-2 and TRBJ1-4, with 7 bases fitting TRBD1. This CDR3 has 15 amino acids. J was trimmed by 8 bases and V by 1 base; bases with no gene match: 7. Germline CDR1 is LGHNA and CDR2 is YNFKEQ. Here the CDR3 DNA reads TGTGCCAGCAGCCAAGCAGACAGGGCTGACGAAAAACTGTTTTTT. Protein: CASSQADRADEKLFF.

The rearrangement uses TRBV18 and TRBJ1-4; TRBD1 is a possible D gene (5 bases). Per germline, CDR1 KGHSH and CDR2 LQKENI. CDR3 length equals 17 residues. V lost 6 bases and J 5 bases, leaving 22 bases between the germline ends. CDR3 sequence reads: CASSQVKGRPLNEKLFF. The CDR3 DNA reads TGTGCCAGCTCGCAGGTCAAGGGGAGGCCCTTGAATGAAAAACTGTTTTTT.

This clonotype occurred a few times. This chain joins TRBV6-6 and TRBJ2-1, with D tentatively TRBD2 (6 bases). Per germline, CDR1 MNHNY and CDR2 SVGAGI (reference sequence). V lost 1 base, J lost 4 bases, and 11 bases lay in between. This CDR3 region has 15 residues. CDR3 sequence reads: CASSYLASAYNEQFF. CDR3 DNA: TGTGCCAGCAGTTACTTAGCTAGCGCTTACAATGAGCAGTTCTTC.

The rearrangement links TRBV6-5 to TRBJ2-2; tentatively, D is TRBD2 (6 bases). Trimming left V 5 bases short and J 8 bases short, with 15 bases between. The CDR3 is made up of 14 amino acids. Germline V lookup: CDR1 MNHEY, CDR2 SVGAGI. CDR3 nucleotide sequence: TGTGCCAGCAGTAAGACCGGGGGTTCAGGGGAGCTGTTTTTT. Encoded protein: CASSKTGGSGELFF.

This clonotype was found once. This chain joins TRBV7-9 and TRBJ2-5; D unclear. The DNA end favors TRBJ2-7, so the J call may be wrong. The CDR3 covers 15 residues. Germline-derived CDR1 and CDR2 are SEHNR and FQNEAQ (reference sequence). The CDR3 sequence: CASSLAPTTSYEQYF. The CDR3, as DNA: TGTGCCAGCAGCCTGGCCCCAACAACTTCCTACGAGCAGTACTTC.

This clonotype occurred a few times. J is TRBJ1-1 and V is TRBV29-1; tentative D call: TRBD1 (5 bases). Germline CDR1 SQVTM, CDR2 ANQGSEA. The CDR3 spans 13 residues. V lost 4 bases and J 0 bases, leaving 9 bases between the germline ends. The CDR3 DNA is TGCAGCGTTGGGTCGGGGGTGAACACTGAAGCTTTCTTT. This encodes CSVGSGVNTEAFF. Based on the CDR3 plus reference TRBV29-1 and TRBJ1-1, the full variable domain is SAVISQKPSRDICQRGTSLTIQCQVDSQVTMMFWYRQQPGQSLTLIATANQGSEATYESGFVIDKFPISRPNLTFSTLTVSNMSPEDSSIYLCSVGSGVNTEAFFGQGTRLTVV.

This clonotype has a handful of counts. The rearrangement links TRBV19 to TRBJ1-2; D unclear. V gave up 10 bases and J gave up 6 bases, with 9 bases separating them. CDR3 length: 10 residues. Germline CDR1 reads LNHDA; CDR2 reads SQIVND (reference sequence). The CDR3 DNA reads TGTGCCACCGACCTCAATGGCTACACCTTC. Translating it yields CATDLNGYTF.

This chain joins TRBV12-3 or TRBV12-4 and TRBJ2-3; D gene unclear. Trimming removed 6 bases from V and 2 bases from J, with 15 bases in between. The CDR3 runs to 15 residues. The CDR3 loop reads CASSLDASNTDTQYF. CDR3 DNA: TGTGCCAGCAGCCTGGACGCTTCTAACACAGATACGCAGTATTTT.

With respect to this clonotype: The junction departs from germline at one end; a sequencing error may be responsible. The V gene is TRBV12-3 or TRBV12-4, the J gene TRBJ1-5; the D is unclear. The CDR3 extends over 14 amino acids. CDR3 loop: CASSFHSFNHPQHF. CDR3 nucleotide sequence: TGTGCCAGCAGTTTTCACAGCTTCAATCACCCCCAGCATTTT.

The gene calls are TRBV5-5 and TRBJ2-5; unclear D gene. The J call could be wrong; TRBJ2-1 is a better fit for the DNA end. CDR1 and CDR2 (germline): SGHKS, YYEKEE (reference sequence). The CDR3 sequence is 14 residues long. This CDR3 is CASSLNPDHNEQFF. The CDR3 coding sequence is TGTGCCAGCAGCTTGAATCCAGATCACAATGAGCAGTTCTTC.

V gene TRBV9 combines with J gene TRBJ1-2; 7 bases are shared with TRBD1. The CDR3 consists of 14 residues. The trim removed 0 bases at V and 6 bases at J, leaving 5 bases unmatched. Germline loops: CDR1 SGDLS, CDR2 YYNGEE. This CDR3 is CASSVVGTVDGYTF. The CDR3 bases are TGTGCCAGCAGCGTAGTCGGGACAGTGGATGGCTACACCTTC. Using reference TRBV9 and TRBJ1-2 for the parts outside the CDR3, the full variable domain is DSGVTQTPKHLITATGQRVTLRCSPRSGDLSVYWYQQSLDQGLQFLIQYYNGEERAKGNILERFSAQQFPDLHSELNLSSLELGDSALYFCASSVVGTVDGYTFGSGTRLTVV.

Concerning this clonotype: One end of the junction varies from germline; a read error may be responsible. The V call is TRBV6-6, the J call TRBJ1-1; the match to TRBD1 covers 8 bases. CDR1 and CDR2 from the germline V gene are MNHNY and SVGAGI (reference sequence). This CDR3 comprises 15 residues. The CDR3 nucleotides are TGTGCCAGCAGTCACAAACAGGGGGAGAACACTAAAGCTTTCTTT. Translated, it gives CASSHKQGENTKAFF.

The V gene is TRBV7-3, the J gene TRBJ2-3; D possibly matches TRBD1 or TRBD2 (5 bases each). Trimming removed 3 bases at V and 5 bases at J, with 9 bases between. Per germline, CDR1 SGHTA and CDR2 FQGTGA. The CDR3 totals 13 residues. CDR3 sequence reads: CASSFGGLDTQYF. CDR3 sequence (DNA): TGTGCCAGCAGCTTTGGGGGATTAGATACGCAGTATTTT.

This clonotype was found many times. The chain couples TRBV20-1 to TRBJ2-2; 11 bases fit TRBD2. V gave up 0 bases and J gave up 4 bases; unmatched junction bases: 4. The CDR3 consists of 16 residues. Looked up from germline, CDR1 is DFQATT and CDR2 is SNEGSKA (reference sequence). The CDR3 reads CSARERLAGLTGELFF. The CDR3 DNA follows: TGCAGTGCTAGAGAGAGACTAGCGGGACTCACCGGGGAGCTGTTTTTT.

This clonotype has more than one count but fewer than ten. The chain recombines TRBV28 with TRBJ1-6; no reliable D call. This CDR3 region has 12 residues. Germline values: CDR1 MDHEN, CDR2 SYDVKM. V dropped 2 bases and J dropped 10 bases, with 6 bases sitting between them. DNA of the CDR3: TGTGCCAGCAGTTTACTCGCCTCACCCCTCCACTTT. This encodes CASSLLASPLHF.

In its sample, this clonotype was seen a few times. The genes are TRBV5-5 and TRBJ2-2; D might be TRBD1 (6 bases). CDR3 length: 16 amino acids. Germline V gives CDR1 SGHKS, CDR2 YYEKEE (reference sequence). V dropped 0 bases and J dropped 2 bases, with 11 bases sitting between them. The CDR3 protein is CASSLENRANTGELFF. CDR3 nucleotides: TGTGCCAGCAGCTTGGAGAACAGGGCTAACACCGGGGAGCTGTTTTTT.

V is TRBV13 and J is TRBJ2-5, with TRBD1 as a possible D gene (5 bases). V was trimmed by 5 bases and J by 4 bases, leaving 14 bases between them. The V gene's germline CDR1 is PRHDT and CDR2 FYEKMQ (reference sequence). CDR3 size: 14 residues. CDR3 bases: TGTGCCAGCAGCGCCAGGGTTAGGGGAGAGACCCAGTACTTC. Translation: CASSARVRGETQYF.

The chain employs TRBV29-1 and TRBJ1-2; D is uncertain. The CDR3 consists of 13 residues. CDR1 is SQVTM, CDR2 ANQGSEA, per germline. Trimming stripped 1 base from V and 0 bases from J, with 6 bases between. CDR3 nucleotides: TGCAGCGTTGAAGCAGGCGCTAACTATGGCTACACCTTC. It translates to CSVEAGANYGYTF.

This clonotype has a handful of counts. The chain has TRBV7-3 and TRBJ2-3, with 7 nucleotides matching TRBD2. CDR1 is SGHTA and CDR2 is FQGTGA in the germline V gene. The CDR3 has 15 amino acids. Trimming cost V 0 bases and J 9 bases; bases outside gene matches: 9. The CDR3 nucleotides are TGTGCCAGCAGCTTAACGAGGATGGCGGGAGCGACGCAGTATTTT. Translating it yields CASSLTRMAGATQYF.

V usage is TRBV24-1 and J usage is TRBJ2-1; D is perhaps TRBD1 (6 bases). V was trimmed by 1 base and J by 10 bases, leaving 16 bases between them. CDR3 length equals 15 residues. Looked up from germline, CDR1 is KGHDR and CDR2 is SFDVKD. The CDR3 sequence is CATSDLLDPTGEQFF. For the CDR3, the DNA is TGTGCCACCAGTGATTTACTCGACCCTACAGGGGAGCAGTTCTTC.

V and J are TRBV6-1 and TRBJ2-7; TRBD2 aligns across 8 bases. The CDR3 contains 15 residues. In germline, CDR1 is MNHNS, CDR2 SASEGT. V shed 2 bases and J 3 bases; nucleotides not matched to a gene: 6. The CDR3 DNA sequence: TGTGCCAGCAGTGAAACGTCTAGCGGGTACTACGAGCAGTACTTC. This encodes CASSETSSGYYEQYF.

This clonotype turned up a few times. This chain links TRBV27 with TRBJ1-1, with TRBD1 identical over 7 bases. CDR1 and CDR2 (germline): MNHEY, SMNVEV (reference sequence). This CDR3 is built from 16 residues. Losses at the gene ends were 3 bases for V and 1 base for J; bases not matched to a gene: 8. This CDR3 reads CASSFRRGNQNTEAFF. The DNA for the CDR3 is TGTGCCAGCAGTTTTCGCAGGGGGAACCAGAACACTGAAGCTTTCTTT.

V and J are TRBV28 and TRBJ2-5; 14 nucleotides align to TRBD2. The J call may be faulty, since TRBJ2-7 better matches the DNA end. The CDR3 sequence is 17 residues long. Germline CDR1 is MDHEN and CDR2 is SYDVKM. CDR3 coding DNA: TGTGCCAGCAGTTCGACGGGACTAGCGGGAGAGTTGTACGAGCAGTACTTC. It yields the protein CASSSTGLAGELYEQYF.

This clonotype was seen more than once but under ten times. The V gene is TRBV7-9, the J gene TRBJ1-2; maybe TRBD1 (6 bases). CDR1 is SEHNR and CDR2 is FQNEAQ in the germline V gene (reference sequence). This CDR3 has 15 amino acids. V was cut by 5 bases and J by 4 bases, with 17 bases left in between. CDR3 bases: TGTGCCAGCAGCACAATCTCAAGGGGGACCTATGGCTACACCTTC. This encodes CASSTISRGTYGYTF. The entire variable domain, with the rest obtained from reference TRBV7-9 and TRBJ1-2, is as follows: DTGVSQNPRHKITKRGQNVTFRCDPISEHNRLYWYRQTLGQGPEFLTYFQNEAQLEKSRLLSDRFSAERPKGSFSTLEIQRTEQGDSAMYLCASSTISRGTYGYTFGSGTRLTVV.

This clonotype has more than one count but fewer than ten. The V and J genes are TRBV20-1 and TRBJ2-7; possibly TRBD2 for D (7 bases). Germline CDR1 DFQATT, CDR2 SNEGSKA (reference sequence). This CDR3 spans 13 amino acids. V lost 4 bases and J lost 0, with 10 bases in between. CDR3 in amino acids: CSANRGASYEQYF. As DNA, the CDR3 is TGCAGTGCTAACCGGGGGGCCTCCTACGAGCAGTACTTC.

This chain links TRBV20-1 with TRBJ2-2; D might be TRBD2 (6 bases). Germline CDR1 and CDR2: DFQATT and SNEGSKA (reference sequence). The CDR3 has 16 amino acids. Trimming cost V 2 bases and J 5 bases, with 18 bases left between them. CDR3 protein: CSARLWTQGGTGELFF. CDR3 nucleotides: TGCAGTGCTAGATTATGGACCCAAGGAGGGACCGGGGAGCTGTTTTTT.

This clonotype occurred a few times. The rearrangement links TRBV12-3 or TRBV12-4 to TRBJ2-5; 9 bases are a match to TRBD2. The J segment lost 4 bases and the V segment lost 6 bases, leaving 9 bases of the junction unmatched. The CDR3 is made up of 15 amino acids. CDR3: CASSGGSTSGETQYF. Written as DNA, the CDR3 is TGTGCCAGCAGCGGCGGTTCGACTAGCGGAGAGACCCAGTACTTC.

This clonotype was recorded a few times. J is TRBJ1-5 and V is TRBV20-1; TRBD1 is a possible D gene (5 bases). The length of the CDR3 is 13 residues. V lost 3 bases, J lost 10 bases, and 16 bases lay in between. Germline lookup yields CDR1 DFQATT and CDR2 SNEGSKA (reference sequence). CDR3 nucleotide sequence: TGCAGTGCTAGGTATGAGGGGCTGGTCCCCCAGCATTTT. Its protein is CSARYEGLVPQHF.